In its sample, the clone carrying this TCR beta chain was seen a few times. Its specificity is not known. The length of the CDR3 is 13 residues. Germline CDR1 reads MDHEN; CDR2 reads SYDVKM. Trimming cost V 6 bases and J 2 bases, with 11 bases left between them. This record belongs to a study of beta chain features in type 1 diabetes. Expressed TCRB transcripts were sequenced because the entire RNA isolate underwent reverse transcription. Using immunoSEQ multiplex PCR, the repertoire was profiled, and TCRdb retains in-frame clones only, with some absent. Of about 52,000 clones in the sample, 42% were seen once. Whole-study findings and limits: The study found moderately but significantly shorter TCRB CDR3s in all four CD4+ subsets of Type 1 diabetes patients.

The chain couples TRBV28 to TRBJ2-7, with D possibly being TRBD2 (5 bases). This receptor was obtained from a man under 40 with type 1 diabetes. The sequencing sample was made of Tregs from blood. CDR3 protein: CASSDSVAYEQYF. CDR3 bases: TGTGCCAGCAGCGATAGCGTTGCCTACGAGCAGTACTTC.